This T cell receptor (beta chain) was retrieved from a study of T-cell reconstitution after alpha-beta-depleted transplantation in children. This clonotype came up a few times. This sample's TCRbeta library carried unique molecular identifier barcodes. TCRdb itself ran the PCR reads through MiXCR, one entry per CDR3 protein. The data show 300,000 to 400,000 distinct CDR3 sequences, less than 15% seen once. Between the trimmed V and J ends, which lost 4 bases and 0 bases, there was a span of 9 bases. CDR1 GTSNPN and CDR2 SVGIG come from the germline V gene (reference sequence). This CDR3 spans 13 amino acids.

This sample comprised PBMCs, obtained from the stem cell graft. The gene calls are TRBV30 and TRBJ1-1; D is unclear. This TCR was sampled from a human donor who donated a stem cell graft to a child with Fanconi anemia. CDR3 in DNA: TGTGCCTGGATGTCTGGGGTGAACACTGAAGCTTTCTTT. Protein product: CAWMSGVNTEAFF.